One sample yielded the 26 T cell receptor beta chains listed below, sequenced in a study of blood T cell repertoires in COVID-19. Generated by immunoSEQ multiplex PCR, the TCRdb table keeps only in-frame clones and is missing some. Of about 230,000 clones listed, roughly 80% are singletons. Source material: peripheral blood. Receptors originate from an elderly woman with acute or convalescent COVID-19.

The CDR3 sequence is CAISTRGEQFF. CDR3 in DNA: TGTGCCATCAGTACCAGAGGTGAGCAGTTCTTC. The chain uses TRBV10-3 and TRBJ2-1; the D is unclear. CDR1 is ENHRY, CDR2 SYGVKD, per germline. V lost 5 bases, J lost 9 bases, and 8 bases lay in between. The CDR3 is 11 residues long.

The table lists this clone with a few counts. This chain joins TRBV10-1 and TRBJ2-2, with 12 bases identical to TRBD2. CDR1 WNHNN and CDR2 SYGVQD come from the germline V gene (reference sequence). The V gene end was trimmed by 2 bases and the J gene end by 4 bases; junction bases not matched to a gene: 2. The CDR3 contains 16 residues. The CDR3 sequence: CASSEGLAGFTGELFF. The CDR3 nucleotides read TGCGCCAGCAGTGAGGGACTAGCGGGATTCACCGGGGAGCTGTTTTTT.

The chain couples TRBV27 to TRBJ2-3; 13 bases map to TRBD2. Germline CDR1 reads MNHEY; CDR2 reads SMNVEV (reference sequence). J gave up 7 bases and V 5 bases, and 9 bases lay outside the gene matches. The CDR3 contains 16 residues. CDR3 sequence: CASSPRTSGSQNTQYF. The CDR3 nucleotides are TGTGCCAGCAGTCCCCGGACTAGCGGGAGTCAAAATACGCAGTATTTT.

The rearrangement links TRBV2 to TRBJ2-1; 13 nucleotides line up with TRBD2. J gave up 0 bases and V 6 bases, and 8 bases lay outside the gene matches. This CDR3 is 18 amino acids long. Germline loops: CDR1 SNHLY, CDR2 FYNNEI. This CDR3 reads CASRLTSGRLSSYNEQFF. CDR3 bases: TGTGCCAGCAGATTGACTAGCGGGAGGTTAAGCTCCTACAATGAGCAGTTCTTC.

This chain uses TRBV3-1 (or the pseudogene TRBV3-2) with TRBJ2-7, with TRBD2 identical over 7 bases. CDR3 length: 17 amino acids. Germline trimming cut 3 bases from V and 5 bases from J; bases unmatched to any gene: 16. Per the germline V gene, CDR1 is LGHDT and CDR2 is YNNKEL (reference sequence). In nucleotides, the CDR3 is TGTGCCAGCAGCCATGTAGCAGGCGGGAGTGGGGAACACGAGCAGTACTTC. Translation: CASSHVAGGSGEHEQYF.

This chain's CDR3 is CASSDFAGAEQFF. Written as DNA, the CDR3 is TGCGCCAGCAGTGATTTTGCGGGAGCTGAGCAGTTCTTC. The rearrangement uses TRBV10-1 and TRBJ2-1; 7 bases agree with TRBD2. Germline CDR1 reads WNHNN; CDR2 reads SYGVQD (reference sequence). The CDR3 covers 13 residues. J lost 9 bases, V lost 3 bases, and 5 bases had no gene match.

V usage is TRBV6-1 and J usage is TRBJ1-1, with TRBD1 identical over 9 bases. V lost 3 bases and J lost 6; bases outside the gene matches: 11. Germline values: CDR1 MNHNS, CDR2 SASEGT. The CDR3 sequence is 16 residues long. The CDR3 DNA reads TGTGCCAGCAGTGAGACCGGGACAGGGCTAAGAGCTGAAGCTTTCTTT. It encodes CASSETGTGLRAEAFF.

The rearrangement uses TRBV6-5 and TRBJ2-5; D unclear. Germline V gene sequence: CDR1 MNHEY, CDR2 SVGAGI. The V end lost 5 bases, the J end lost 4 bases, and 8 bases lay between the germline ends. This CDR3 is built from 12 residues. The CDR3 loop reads CASSPTGETQYF. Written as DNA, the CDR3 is TGTGCCAGCAGTCCTACCGGAGAGACCCAGTACTTC.

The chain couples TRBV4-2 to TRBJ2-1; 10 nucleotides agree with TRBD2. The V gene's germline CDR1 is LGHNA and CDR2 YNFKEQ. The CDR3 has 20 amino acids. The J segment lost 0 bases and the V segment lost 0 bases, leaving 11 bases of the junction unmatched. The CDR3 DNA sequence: TGTGCCAGCAGCCAAGATGGACTAGCGGTATACCGTAGCTCCTACAATGAGCAGTTCTTC. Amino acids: CASSQDGLAVYRSSYNEQFF.

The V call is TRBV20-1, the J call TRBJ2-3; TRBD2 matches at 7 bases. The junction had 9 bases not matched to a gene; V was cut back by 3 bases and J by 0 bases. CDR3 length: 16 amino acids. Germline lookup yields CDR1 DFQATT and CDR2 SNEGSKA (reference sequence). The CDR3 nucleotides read TGCAGTGCTAGTAATCCGCTAGCGGTTAGCACAGATACGCAGTATTTT. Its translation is CSASNPLAVSTDTQYF.

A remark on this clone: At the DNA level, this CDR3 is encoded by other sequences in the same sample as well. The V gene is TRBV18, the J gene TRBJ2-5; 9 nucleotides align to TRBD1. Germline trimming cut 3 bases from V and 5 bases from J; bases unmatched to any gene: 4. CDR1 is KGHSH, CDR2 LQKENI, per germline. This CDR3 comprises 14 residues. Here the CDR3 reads CASSPRTGEETQYF. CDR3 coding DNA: TGTGCCAGCTCACCTAGGACAGGGGAGGAGACCCAGTACTTC.

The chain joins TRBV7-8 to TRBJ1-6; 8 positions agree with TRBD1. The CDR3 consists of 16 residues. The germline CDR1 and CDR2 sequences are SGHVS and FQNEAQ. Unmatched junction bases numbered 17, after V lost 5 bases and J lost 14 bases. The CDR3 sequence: CASSRRPGTGSLTLHF. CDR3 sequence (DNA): TGTGCCAGCAGCCGTCGCCCCGGGACAGGATCTCTCACCCTCCACTTT.

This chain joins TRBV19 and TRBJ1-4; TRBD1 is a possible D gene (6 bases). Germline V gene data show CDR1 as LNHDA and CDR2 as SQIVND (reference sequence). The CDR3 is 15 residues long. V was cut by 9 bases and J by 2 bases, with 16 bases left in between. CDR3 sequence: CASQGGALTNEKLFF. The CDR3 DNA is TGTGCCAGCCAAGGGGGGGCGCTTACTAATGAAAAACTGTTTTTT.

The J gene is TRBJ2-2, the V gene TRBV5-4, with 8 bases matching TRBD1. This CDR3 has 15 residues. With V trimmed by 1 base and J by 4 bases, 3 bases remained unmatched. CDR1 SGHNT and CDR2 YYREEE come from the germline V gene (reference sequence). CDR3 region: CASSLRTGFTGELFF. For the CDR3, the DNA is TGTGCCAGCAGCTTGCGGACAGGGTTCACCGGGGAGCTGTTTTTT.

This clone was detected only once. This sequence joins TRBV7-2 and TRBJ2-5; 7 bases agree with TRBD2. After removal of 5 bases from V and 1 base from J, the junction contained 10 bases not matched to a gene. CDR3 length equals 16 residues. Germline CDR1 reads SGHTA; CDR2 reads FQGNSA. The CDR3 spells CASSLGLVHGQETQYF. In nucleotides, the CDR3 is TGTGCCAGCAGCCTCGGACTAGTACACGGCCAAGAGACCCAGTACTTC.

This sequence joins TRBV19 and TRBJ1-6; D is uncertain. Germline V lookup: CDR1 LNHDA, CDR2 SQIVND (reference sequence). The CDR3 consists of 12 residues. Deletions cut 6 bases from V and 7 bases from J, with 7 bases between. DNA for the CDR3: TGTGCCAGTAGGTTCCGGAATTCACCCCTCCACTTT. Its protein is CASRFRNSPLHF.

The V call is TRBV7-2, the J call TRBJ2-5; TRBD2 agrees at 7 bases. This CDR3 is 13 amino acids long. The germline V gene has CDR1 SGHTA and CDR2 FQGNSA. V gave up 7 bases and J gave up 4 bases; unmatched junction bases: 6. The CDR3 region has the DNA TGTGCCAGCACCCGTGGGGGGGGAGAGACCCAGTACTTC. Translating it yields CASTRGGGETQYF.

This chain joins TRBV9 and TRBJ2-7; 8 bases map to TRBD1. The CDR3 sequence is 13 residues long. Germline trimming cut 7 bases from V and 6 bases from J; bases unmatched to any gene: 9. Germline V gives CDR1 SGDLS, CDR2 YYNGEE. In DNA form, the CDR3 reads TGTGCCAGCGGCGAGGCAGGGGGCGTCGAGCAGTACTTC. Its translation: CASGEAGGVEQYF.

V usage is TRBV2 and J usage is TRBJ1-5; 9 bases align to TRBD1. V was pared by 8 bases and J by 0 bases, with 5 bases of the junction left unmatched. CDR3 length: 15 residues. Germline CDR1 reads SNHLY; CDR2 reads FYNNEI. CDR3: CASSRTGVSNQPQHF. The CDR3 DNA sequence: TGTGCCAGCTCGAGGACAGGGGTTAGCAATCAGCCCCAGCATTTT.

The DNA for the CDR3 is TGCGCCAGCAGCTTCAATAGCGGTAACTCCTACAATGAGCAGTTCTTC. Residues: CASSFNSGNSYNEQFF. The chain is built from TRBV5-1 and TRBJ2-1, with a possible D match to TRBD2 (6 bases). This CDR3 is built from 16 residues. Trimming left V 2 bases short and J 0 bases short, with 12 bases between. CDR1 SGHRS and CDR2 YFSETQ come from the germline V gene.

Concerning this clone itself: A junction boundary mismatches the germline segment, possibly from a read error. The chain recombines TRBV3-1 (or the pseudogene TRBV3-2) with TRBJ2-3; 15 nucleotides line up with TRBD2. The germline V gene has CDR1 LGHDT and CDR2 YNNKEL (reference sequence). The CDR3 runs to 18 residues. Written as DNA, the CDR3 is TGTGCCAGCAGCCAAGAGGGACTAGCGGGGGGCGGCACAAATACGCAGTATTTT. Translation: CASSQEGLAGGGTNTQYF.

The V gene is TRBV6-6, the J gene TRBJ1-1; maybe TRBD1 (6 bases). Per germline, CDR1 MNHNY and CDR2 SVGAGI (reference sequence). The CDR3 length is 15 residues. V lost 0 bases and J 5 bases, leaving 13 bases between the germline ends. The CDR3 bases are TGTGCCAGCAGTTACTCGGGGCAGGGGTCAACTGAAGCTTTCTTT. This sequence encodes CASSYSGQGSTEAFF.

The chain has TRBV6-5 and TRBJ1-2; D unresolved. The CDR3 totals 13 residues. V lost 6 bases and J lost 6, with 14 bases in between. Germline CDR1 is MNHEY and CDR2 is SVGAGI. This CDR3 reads CASSNRQIDGYTF. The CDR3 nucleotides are TGTGCCAGCAGCAACCGACAAATTGATGGCTACACCTTC.

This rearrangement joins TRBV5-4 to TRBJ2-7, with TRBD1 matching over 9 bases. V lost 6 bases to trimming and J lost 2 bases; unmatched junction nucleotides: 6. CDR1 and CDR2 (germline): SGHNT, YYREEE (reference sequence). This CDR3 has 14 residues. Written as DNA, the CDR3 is TGTGCCAGCACCAGGGGACAGGGACCCTACGAGCAGTACTTC. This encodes CASTRGQGPYEQYF.

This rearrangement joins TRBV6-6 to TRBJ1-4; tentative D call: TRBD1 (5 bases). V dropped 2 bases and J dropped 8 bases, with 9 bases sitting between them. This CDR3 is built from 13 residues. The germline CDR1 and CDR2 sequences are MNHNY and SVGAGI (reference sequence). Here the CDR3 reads CASSYAGKEKLFF. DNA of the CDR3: TGTGCCAGCAGTTACGCAGGGAAGGAAAAACTGTTTTTT.

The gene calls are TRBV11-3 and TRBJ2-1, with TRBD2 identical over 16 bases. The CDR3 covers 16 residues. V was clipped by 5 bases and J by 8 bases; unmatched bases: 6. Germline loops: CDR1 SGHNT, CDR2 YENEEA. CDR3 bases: TGTGCCAGCAGCCGTACCGGGACTAGCGGGAGGGATGAGCAGTTCTTC. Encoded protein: CASSRTGTSGRDEQFF.